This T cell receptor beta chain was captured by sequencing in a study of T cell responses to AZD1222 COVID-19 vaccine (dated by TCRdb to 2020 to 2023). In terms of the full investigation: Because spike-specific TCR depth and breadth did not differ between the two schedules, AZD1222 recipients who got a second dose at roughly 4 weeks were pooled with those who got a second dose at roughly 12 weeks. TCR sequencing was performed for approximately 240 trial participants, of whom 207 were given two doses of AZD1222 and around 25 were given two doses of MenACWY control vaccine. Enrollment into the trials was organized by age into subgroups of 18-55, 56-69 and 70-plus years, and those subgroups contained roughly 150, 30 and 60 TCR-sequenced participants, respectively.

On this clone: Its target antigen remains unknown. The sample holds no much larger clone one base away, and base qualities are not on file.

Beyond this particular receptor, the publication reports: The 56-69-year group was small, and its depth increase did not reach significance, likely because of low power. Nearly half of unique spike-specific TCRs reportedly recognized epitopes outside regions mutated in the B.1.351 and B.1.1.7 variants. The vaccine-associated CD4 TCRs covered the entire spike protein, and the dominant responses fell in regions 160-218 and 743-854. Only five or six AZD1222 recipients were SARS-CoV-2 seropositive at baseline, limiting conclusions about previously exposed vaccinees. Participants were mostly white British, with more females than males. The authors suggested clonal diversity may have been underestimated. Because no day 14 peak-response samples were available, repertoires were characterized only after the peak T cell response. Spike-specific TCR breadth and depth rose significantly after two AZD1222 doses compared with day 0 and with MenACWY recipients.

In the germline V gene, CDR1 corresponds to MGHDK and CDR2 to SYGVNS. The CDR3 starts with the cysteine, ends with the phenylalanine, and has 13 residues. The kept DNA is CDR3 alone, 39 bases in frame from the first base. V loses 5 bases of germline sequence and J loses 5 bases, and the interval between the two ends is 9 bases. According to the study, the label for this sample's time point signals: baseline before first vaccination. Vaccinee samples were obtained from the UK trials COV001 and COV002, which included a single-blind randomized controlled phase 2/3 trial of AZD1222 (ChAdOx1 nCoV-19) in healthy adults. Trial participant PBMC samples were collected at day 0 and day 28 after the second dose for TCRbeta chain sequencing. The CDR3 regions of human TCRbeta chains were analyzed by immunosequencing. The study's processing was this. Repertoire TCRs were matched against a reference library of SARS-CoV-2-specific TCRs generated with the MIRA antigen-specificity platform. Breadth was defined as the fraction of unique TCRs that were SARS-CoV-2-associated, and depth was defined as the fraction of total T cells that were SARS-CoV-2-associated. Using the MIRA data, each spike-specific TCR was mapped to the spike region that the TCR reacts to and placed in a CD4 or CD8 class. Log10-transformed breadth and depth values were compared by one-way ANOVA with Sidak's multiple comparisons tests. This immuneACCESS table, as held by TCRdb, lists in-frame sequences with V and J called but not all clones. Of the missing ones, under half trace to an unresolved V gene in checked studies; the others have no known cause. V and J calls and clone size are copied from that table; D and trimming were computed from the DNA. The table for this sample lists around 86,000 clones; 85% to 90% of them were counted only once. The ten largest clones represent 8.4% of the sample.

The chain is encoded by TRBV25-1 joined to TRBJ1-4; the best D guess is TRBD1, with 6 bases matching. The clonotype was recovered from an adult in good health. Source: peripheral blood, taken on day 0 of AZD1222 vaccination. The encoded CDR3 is CASSNDRNEKLFF. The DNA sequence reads TGTGCCAGCAGTAACGACAGGAATGAAAAACTGTTTTTT.